The TCR beta chain described here comes from a study of T cells after yellow fever vaccination. Study-level findings and limits: Most primary-vaccination clones reappeared after the booster (about 95% CD4, about 88% CD8).

V lost 2 bases, J lost 2 bases, and 8 bases lay in between. The CDR3 spans 14 residues. One entry per CDR3 protein results from TCRdb running MiXCR on the 5' RACE reads. The repertoire holds about 260,000 distinct CDR3 sequences, with about 5% as singletons. This clonotype was found a few times. Its specificity is not known. The sample in question was CD4+ T cells sorted from PBMCs, obtained on the day of the yellow fever booster vaccination. The chain couples TRBV12-3 or TRBV12-4 to TRBJ2-3, with D tentatively TRBD1 (5 bases). This clonotype originated in a man younger than 30 who received the YFV17D yellow fever vaccine. The CDR3 coding sequence is TGTGCCAGCAGTTTAAAAGGGGACACAGATACGCAGTATTTT. Its translation is CASSLKGDTDTQYF.